The following is a TCR beta chain sequence with its context. No antigen is known for it. This entry comes from a study of quantifying T cell responses using KT2 cells. Turning to the study itself: cDNA was made from DNase-treated RNA using alpha and beta constant primers. Estimated efficiency of the T4 ligation step was above 9% under optimum conditions.

KT2 cells were mixed with fixed PBMC numbers at varying ratios. A single-stranded UMI oligo with SP2 sequence was ligated to cDNA 3' ends. The first PCR ran roughly 4 cycles with an equimolar RC1.1 and RC1.2 beta primer mix. Each CDR3 protein gets one entry after TCRdb re-called the UMI-ligation and nested PCR reads with MiXCR. Among tens of thousands of distinct CDR3 sequences listed, 7.3% were seen once. Broader study findings: At about one KT2 cell per 100,000 PBMC, KT2 sequences were still detected.

Looked up from germline, CDR1 is MNHEY and CDR2 is SVGEGT. CDR3 length: 16 residues. Trimming took 0 bases from V and 8 from J; bases not matched to a gene: 9. The sample taken for sequencing was PBMCs spiked with cells of the T cell clone KT2. The TCR comes from a human donor. The chain joins TRBV6-2 or TRBV6-3 to TRBJ2-1; TRBD2 matches at 8 bases. The CDR3 is CASSYSVTGGHYEQFF. The CDR3 DNA is TGTGCCAGCAGTTACTCGGTAACGGGGGGGCATTATGAGCAGTTCTTC.